This TCR beta chain stems from a study of T cell responses to AZD1222 COVID-19 vaccine. At the level of the study: The study pooled second doses at about 4 or about 12 weeks. Study outcomes and limitations: Nearly half of spike-specific TCRs reportedly target unmutated variant regions. Following two doses of AZD1222, Spike-specific TCR breadth and depth rose. Researchers report vaccine-associated CD4 TCRs spanning spike, with dominance at 160-218 and 743-854.

This clone was seen more than once but under ten times. The target antigen is unknown. V lost 2 bases and J lost 2; bases outside the gene matches: 3. The CDR3 covers 17 residues. CDR1 is MNHEY, CDR2 SMNVEV, per germline (reference sequence). The data were produced by immunoSEQ multiplex PCR, yet TCRdb's version contains in-frame clones alone and is incomplete. Of about 140,000 clones in the sample, approximately 88% were seen once. The TCR sequence derives from an adult in good health. This chain connects TRBV27 to TRBJ1-6, with 10 bases identical to TRBD1. The sequencing used peripheral blood, collected on day 0 of AZD1222 vaccination. The CDR3 DNA sequence: TGTGCCAGCAGTTTAGTGGGACAGGGGACCTATAATTCACCCCTCCACTTT. It yields the protein CASSLVGQGTYNSPLHF.